The 32 T cell receptor beta chains listed next were all sequenced from one sample in a study of T-cell reconstitution after alpha-beta-depleted transplantation in children. A TCRbeta library incorporating unique molecular identifiers was prepared. MiXCR, applied by TCRdb to the PCR reads, yields one record per CDR3 protein. In the table there are about 360,000 distinct CDR3 sequences, about an eighth of which are singletons. Sample: PBMCs, taken from the stem cell graft. The receptor source for this set is a human donor who donated a stem cell graft to a child with Fanconi anemia.

This clonotype was detected a few times. V usage is TRBV4-3 and J usage is TRBJ2-3; weak D call: TRBD1 (5 bases). Germline-derived CDR1 and CDR2 are LGHNA and YSLEER. Trimming removed 1 base at V and 4 bases at J, with 9 bases between. The CDR3 runs to 14 residues. The CDR3 is CASSQGGLPDTQYF. Written as DNA, the CDR3 is TGCGCCAGCAGCCAAGGGGGCCTCCCAGATACGCAGTATTTT.

A single count supports this clonotype. The chain carries TRBV15 and TRBJ2-7; D is ambiguous. The CDR3 runs to 13 residues. The V gene's germline CDR1 is LNHNV and CDR2 YYDKDF (reference sequence). Trimming removed 5 bases at V and 2 bases at J, with 10 bases between. DNA for the CDR3: TGTGCCACCAGCCTGGGCAGAACCTACGAGCAGTACGTC. Amino acid sequence: CATSLGRTYEQYV.

The rearrangement uses TRBV18 and TRBJ2-5; tentatively, D is TRBD2 (6 bases). The CDR3 extends over 13 amino acids. V was cut by 5 bases and J by 4 bases, with 11 bases left in between. Germline V lookup: CDR1 KGHSH, CDR2 LQKENI. The CDR3 reads CASSRRGAETQYF. The CDR3 nucleotides read TGTGCCAGCTCAAGGAGGGGTGCAGAGACCCAGTACTTC.

The chain employs TRBV28 and TRBJ2-1; 7 bases line up with TRBD2. Germline V gene data show CDR1 as MDHEN and CDR2 as SYDVKM. The length of the CDR3 is 14 residues. The V segment lost 6 bases and the J segment 3 bases; nucleotides outside the gene matches: 5. The CDR3 DNA sequence: TGTGCCAGCAGGAGGTCGGGGGGCTACAATGAGCAGTTCTTC. Protein: CASRRSGGYNEQFF.

This clonotype has more than one count but fewer than ten. The genes are TRBV5-1 and TRBJ2-2; no definite D call. Germline lookup yields CDR1 SGHRS and CDR2 YFSETQ. V was cut by 5 bases and J by 0 bases, with 11 bases left in between. The CDR3 is made up of 15 amino acids. CDR3 sequence reads: CASRPRGANTGELFF. For the CDR3, the DNA is TGCGCCAGCAGGCCGCGTGGGGCGAACACCGGGGAGCTGTTTTTT.

The rearrangement uses TRBV5-5 and TRBJ2-3, with TRBD2 matching over 9 bases. After removal of 0 bases from V and 5 bases from J, the junction contained 4 bases not matched to a gene. The CDR3 extends over 15 amino acids. Germline values: CDR1 SGHKS, CDR2 YYEKEE (reference sequence). Here the CDR3 DNA reads TGTGCCAGCAGCTTGGAGGGACTAGCAATAGATACGCAGTATTTT. Encoded protein: CASSLEGLAIDTQYF. Drawing the rest from reference TRBV5-5 and TRBJ2-3, the complete variable domain is DAGVTQSPTHLIKTRGQQVTLRCSPISGHKSVSWYQQVLGQGPQFIFQYYEKEERGRGNFPDRFSARQFPNYSSELNVNALLLGDSALYLCASSLEGLAIDTQYFGPGTRLTVL.

This clonotype has just a few counts. The chain recombines TRBV25-1 with TRBJ2-6; D remains unclear. The V and J ends lost 4 bases and 3 bases respectively, with 4 bases between them. The CDR3 spans 13 residues. CDR1 is MGHDK and CDR2 is SYGVNS in the germline V gene. The CDR3 DNA reads TGTGCCAGCAGTGCCTATGGGGCCAACGTCCTGACTTTC. The encoded protein is CASSAYGANVLTF.

This clonotype was seen more than once but under ten times. The rearrangement joins TRBV2 to TRBJ1-5; the D gene is possibly TRBD1 (5 bases). CDR1 and CDR2 from the germline V gene are SNHLY and FYNNEI. The V end was cut by 3 bases, the J end by 6 bases, with 15 bases between. The CDR3 loop spans 15 amino acids. CDR3 loop: CASSEPNSGGQPQHF. Here the CDR3 DNA reads TGTGCCAGCAGTGAGCCAAACTCCGGGGGTCAGCCCCAGCATTTT.

The chain joins TRBV5-1 to TRBJ1-3, with TRBD1 as a possible D gene (5 bases). Germline CDR1 is SGHRS and CDR2 is YFSETQ. V lost 5 bases, J lost 3 bases, and 9 bases lay in between. The CDR3 has 13 residues. CDR3 in DNA: TGCGCCAGCAGACAGGCTGGTGGAAACACCATATATTTT. It yields the protein CASRQAGGNTIYF.

This clonotype was counted a few times. This chain uses TRBV21-1 with TRBJ1-2. TRBV21-1 is a known pseudogene. The CDR3 is 16 amino acids. The CDR3 DNA sequence: TGTGCCAGCAGCTTAAGTTGGCCAGGAAAGACTTCAGGCTACACCTTC. This encodes CASSLSWPGKTSGYTF.

In its sample, this clonotype was seen a few times. V usage is TRBV10-3 and J usage is TRBJ2-4; TRBD2 matches at 12 bases. Germline CDR1 ENHRY, CDR2 SYGVKD. The CDR3 sequence is 13 residues long. Trimming cost V 4 bases and J 8 bases; bases outside gene matches: 0. CDR3 region: CAISASGGDIQYF. The CDR3 coding sequence is TGTGCCATCAGTGCTAGCGGGGGGGACATTCAGTACTTC.

This clonotype was counted only a few times. The chain recombines TRBV5-1 with TRBJ1-4; TRBD1 matches 7 bases. With 0 bases clipped from V and 3 bases from J, the junction kept 2 bases outside the gene matches. The CDR3 totals 15 residues. The germline V gene encodes CDR1 SGHRS and CDR2 YFSETQ. Here the CDR3 reads CASSLVGTANEKLFF. CDR3 in DNA: TGCGCCAGCAGCTTGGTCGGGACAGCTAATGAAAAACTGTTTTTT.

The chain links TRBV12-3 or TRBV12-4 to TRBJ2-1, with 12 bases matching TRBD2. The V segment lost 6 bases and the J segment 8 bases; nucleotides outside the gene matches: 8. CDR3 length: 15 residues. CDR3 coding DNA: TGTGCCAGCAGAGAAACTAGCGGGGGGCGGCATGAGCAGTTCTTC. Its translation: CASRETSGGRHEQFF.

This clonotype showed up many times. The rearrangement links TRBV28 to TRBJ2-3; TRBD1 is a possible D gene (6 bases). The CDR3 extends over 15 amino acids. Deletions cut 1 base from V and 5 bases from J, with 13 bases between. CDR1 and CDR2 from the germline V gene are MDHEN and SYDVKM. This chain's CDR3 is CASSLSGHLLDTQYF. The CDR3, as DNA: TGTGCCAGCAGTTTATCGGGACACTTGTTAGATACGCAGTATTTT.

This clonotype was picked up many times. This rearrangement joins TRBV15 to TRBJ2-5; D gene uncertain. Germline V CDR1 and CDR2: LNHNV, YYDKDF (reference sequence). The germline V and J ends were trimmed by 0 bases and 1 base, with 3 bases remaining between them. The CDR3 has 13 residues. CDR3 in amino acids: CATSRDSQETQYF. The CDR3 coding sequence is TGTGCCACCAGCAGAGATAGCCAAGAGACCCAGTACTTC.

This chain joins TRBV5-5 and TRBJ1-1; D is unclear. The germline CDR1 and CDR2 sequences are SGHKS and YYEKEE (reference sequence). The germline V and J ends were trimmed by 0 bases and 7 bases, with 16 bases remaining between them. The CDR3 has 15 amino acids. CDR3 loop: CASSLGIGSKIEAFF. CDR3 bases: TGTGCCAGCAGCTTGGGAATCGGGAGCAAAATTGAAGCTTTCTTT.

This clonotype was picked up many times. V and J are TRBV4-3 and TRBJ2-2; no clear D gene. Trimming stripped 0 bases from V and 5 bases from J, with 13 bases between. CDR3 size: 16 residues. Germline V lookup: CDR1 LGHNA, CDR2 YSLEER. CDR3 in DNA: TGCGCCAGCAGCCAAGACGCACACGGAAAAACCGGGGAGCTGTTTTTT. This sequence encodes CASSQDAHGKTGELFF.

This clonotype was detected a few times. The V gene is TRBV20-1, the J gene TRBJ1-1; no definite D call. Germline values: CDR1 DFQATT, CDR2 SNEGSKA (reference sequence). Trimming took 6 bases from V and 4 from J, leaving 21 bases between them. The CDR3 is made up of 15 amino acids. The chain's CDR3 is CSARRASDGVTEAFF. The CDR3 nucleotides read TGCAGTGCACGTCGGGCTTCGGATGGGGTCACTGAAGCTTTCTTT.

This clonotype occurred a few times. This chain links TRBV3-1 with TRBJ2-5, with TRBD2 as a possible D gene (5 bases). CDR3 length equals 13 residues. V was trimmed by 2 bases and J by 2 bases, leaving 6 bases between them. CDR1 is LGHDT and CDR2 is YNNKEL in the germline V gene (reference sequence). CDR3 nucleotide sequence: TGTGCCAGCAGCCAAAGCGGTCAAGAGACCCAGTACTTC. Translation: CASSQSGQETQYF.

The chain is built from TRBV5-6 and TRBJ2-3; D not certain. V was shortened by 0 bases and J by 2 bases, with 7 bases between the two germline ends. This CDR3 spans 14 amino acids. The V gene's germline CDR1 is SGHDT and CDR2 YYEEEE. The CDR3 DNA is TGTGCCAGCAGCTTGGTCCAGATCACAGATACGCAGTATTTT. Protein: CASSLVQITDTQYF.

This clonotype has more than one count but fewer than ten. The genes are TRBV27 and TRBJ1-5, with D perhaps matching TRBD1 (5 bases). V was cut by 1 base and J by 6 bases, with 13 bases left in between. The CDR3 has 15 residues. Germline CDR1 MNHEY, CDR2 SMNVEV (reference sequence). The CDR3 sequence is CASSLLSDRGQPQHF. The CDR3, as DNA: TGTGCCAGCAGTTTATTATCCGACAGAGGTCAGCCCCAGCATTTT.

The chain combines TRBV5-1 with TRBJ1-2; perhaps TRBD1 as D (6 bases). This CDR3 region has 13 residues. Germline CDR1 and CDR2: SGHRS and YFSETQ. The ends were cut back, 1 base at V and 3 bases at J, with 7 bases in the middle. The CDR3, as DNA: TGCGCCAGCAGCTTGAACAGGGACTATGGCTACACCTTC. Translating gives CASSLNRDYGYTF. Variable domain in full (rest from reference TRBV5-1 and TRBJ1-2): KAGVTQTPRYLIKTRGQQVTLSCSPISGHRSVSWYQQTPGQGLQFLFEYFSETQRNKGNFPGRFSGRQFSNSRSEMNVSTLELGDSALYLCASSLNRDYGYTFGSGTRLTVV.

This clonotype was counted many times. J is TRBJ1-1 and V is TRBV12-3 or TRBV12-4; 7 bases are a match to TRBD1. The CDR3 has 15 amino acids. V lost 5 bases to trimming and J lost 1 base; unmatched junction nucleotides: 7. CDR3 protein: CASSAYGTENTEAFF. CDR3 bases: TGTGCCAGCAGTGCTTACGGGACAGAGAACACTGAAGCTTTCTTT.

This clonotype has a single count. The chain joins TRBV5-1 to TRBJ1-1, with no clear D. Germline V gene data show CDR1 as SGHRS and CDR2 as YFSETQ. With 2 bases removed from V and 11 bases from J, the gap between germline ends came to 16 bases. The CDR3 is 13 residues long. The CDR3 DNA sequence: TGCGCCAGCAGCTTTCCCGGGCCCGAGGCGGCTTTCTTT. Translating gives CASSFPGPEAAFF. Supplemented by reference TRBV5-1 and TRBJ1-1, the full variable domain reads KAGVTQTPRYLIKTRGQQVTLSCSPISGHRSVSWYQQTPGQGLQFLFEYFSETQRNKGNFPGRFSGRQFSNSRSEMNVSTLELGDSALYLCASSFPGPEAAFFGQGTRLTVV.

This clonotype has only a few counts. The chain joins TRBV5-6 to TRBJ2-2; D remains unclear. The CDR3 totals 14 residues. Germline-derived CDR1 and CDR2 are SGHDT and YYEEEE. Deletions cut 6 bases from V and 0 bases from J, with 9 bases between. CDR3 in DNA: TGTGCCAGCAACCGAGGAGCGAACACCGGGGAGCTGTTTTTT. This encodes CASNRGANTGELFF.

This clonotype has a count of ten or more. The chain carries TRBV3-1 and TRBJ1-2; weak D call: TRBD1 (5 bases). Trimming cost V 1 base and J 6 bases, with 9 bases left between them. Germline lookup yields CDR1 LGHDT and CDR2 YNNKEL (reference sequence). The CDR3 length is 13 residues. The CDR3 DNA follows: TGTGCCAGCAGCCAAGTTCCCAGGGATGGCTACACCTTC. Its protein product is CASSQVPRDGYTF.

This clonotype was detected many times. The chain uses TRBV10-2 and TRBJ2-2; no definite D call. V was clipped by 6 bases and J by 4 bases, with 6 bases between them. Germline V lookup: CDR1 WSHSY, CDR2 SAAADI. This CDR3 comprises 12 residues. The DNA for the CDR3 is TGCGCCAGCAGGGTAGGCACCGGGGAGCTGTTTTTT. Translated: CASRVGTGELFF.

This clonotype was detected only a few times. V is TRBV5-1 and J is TRBJ2-3; D unresolved. Germline CDR1 SGHRS, CDR2 YFSETQ. Trimming shortened V by 5 bases and J by 3 bases, and 7 bases separated the two germline ends. The CDR3 is made up of 12 amino acids. CDR3 loop: CASRVGTDTQYF. The CDR3 nucleotides are TGCGCCAGCAGGGTGGGGACAGATACGCAGTATTTT.

The table lists this clonotype with a few counts. The genes are TRBV7-3 and TRBJ2-3; 7 nucleotides match TRBD2. Germline CDR1 is SGHTA and CDR2 is FQGTGA. The V gene end was trimmed by 4 bases and the J gene end by 2 bases; junction bases not matched to a gene: 9. The CDR3 covers 16 residues. The CDR3 DNA reads TGTGCCAGCAGCTCTGGGAGGGCGGACTACACAGATACGCAGTATTTT. Residues: CASSSGRADYTDTQYF.

This clonotype was observed a few times. The chain combines TRBV6-5 with TRBJ1-1, with D uncertain. The length of the CDR3 is 13 residues. V lost 2 bases and J 4 bases, leaving 8 bases between the germline ends. Germline CDR1 reads MNHEY; CDR2 reads SVGAGI. This CDR3 reads CASSYETTTEAFF. DNA for the CDR3: TGTGCCAGCAGTTACGAGACTACCACTGAAGCTTTCTTT.

The chain is built from TRBV15 and TRBJ2-3, with D perhaps given as TRBD1 or TRBD2 (6 bases each). The CDR3 sequence is 17 residues long. Germline loops: CDR1 LNHNV, CDR2 YYDKDF (reference sequence). Deletions cut 0 bases from V and 2 bases from J, with 15 bases between. The CDR3 DNA reads as TGTGCCACCAGCAGAGATATTGAGGGGGGATACACAGATACGCAGTATTTT. This codes for CATSRDIEGGYTDTQYF.

This clonotype was recorded many times. The J gene is TRBJ1-1, the V gene TRBV6-5; D not resolved. This CDR3 comprises 16 residues. Germline-derived CDR1 and CDR2 are MNHEY and SVGAGI. The V and J ends lost 4 bases and 0 bases respectively, with 15 bases between them. The chain's CDR3 is CASSWVTATMNTEAFF. CDR3 sequence (DNA): TGTGCCAGCAGTTGGGTAACAGCCACTATGAACACTGAAGCTTTCTTT.